This record looks at one T cell receptor (beta chain) sequence and its context. What it binds is not known. RNA in amounts of roughly 0.5 to 1 ug was reverse transcribed with random hexamers. A single record per CDR3 protein comes from TCRdb applying MiXCR to the immunoSEQ multiplex PCR reads. The sample carries approximately 110,000 distinct CDR3 sequences, about 93% recorded once. The data derive from a study of CD8 T cells in Susac syndrome. Study results and limitations: In its TCR sequencing and HLA analysis, the study acknowledged that the number of individuals was relatively small.

While CD8+ and CD4+ T cells were isolated negatively, TEMRA cells were enriched by FACS. The CDR3 is 15 amino acids. Looked up from germline, CDR1 is SGHRS and CDR2 is YFSETQ. Trimming cost V 3 bases and J 5 bases; bases outside gene matches: 6. This receptor was taken from a human donor in good health. Sequencing was performed on CD4+ T cells from PBMCs. The rearrangement uses TRBV5-1 and TRBJ2-1; 9 nucleotides agree with TRBD2. The CDR3 here is CASSSVAGENNEQFF. CDR3 nucleotides: TGCGCCAGCAGCTCAGTAGCGGGGGAGAACAATGAGCAGTTCTTC.